The next 3 T cell receptor beta chains were all read from a single sample in a study of vaccination and CD4 T cells after COVID-19 (dated by TCRdb to 2021 to 2024). In light of the paper, this sample's treatment or condition label describes: roughly 10-day PBMC culture with coronavirus spike peptide pools or control peptides (ViraFEST assay). The library was produced with PCR. Instrument on record: Illumina iSeq 100. DNA from cultured CD4+ T cells underwent TCR sequencing with the Oncomine TCR Beta short-read assay at the Johns Hopkins FTIC core. Starting from the raw public reads, TCRdb applied fastp trimming at Q25, assembled clones with MiXCR and retained in-frame beta chains. One record per CDR3 amino acid sequence lists the most common genes and DNA. The sample yields 12,000 or so distinct CDR3 sequences; around 75% were counted once. Jointly, the top ten make up about a tenth of the sample.

These receptors' targets are unknown. The sequenced material came from CD4+ T cells from blood, cultured in vitro. The receptors were gathered from a human donor who had recovered from COVID-19.

This sequence joins TRBV27 and TRBJ1-2; possible D gene TRBD1, 5 bases. The CDR3 runs 16 residues. Germline CDR1 is MNHEY and CDR2 is SMNVEV (reference sequence). The ends were cut back, 4 bases at V and 2 bases at J, with 17 bases in the middle. The CDR3 protein is CASSSRWGGENYGYTF. The CDR3 nucleotides are TGTGCCAGCAGTTCAAGATGGGGGGGGGAGAACTATGGCTACACCTTC.

The rearrangement joins TRBV6-5 to TRBJ1-5; no firm D call. The CDR3 is 14 residues long. Trimming stripped 2 bases from V and 3 bases from J, with 8 bases between. Per the germline V gene, CDR1 is MNHEY and CDR2 is SVGAGI. CDR3 loop: CASSYDGTNQPQHF. In nucleotides, the CDR3 is TGTGCCAGCAGTTACGATGGCACCAATCAGCCCCAGCATTTT.

For the CDR3, the DNA is TGTGCCAGCAGCCCAGGCAGCACAGATACGCAGTATTTT. Residues: CASSPGSTDTQYF. The rearrangement links TRBV7-3 to TRBJ2-3; no clear D. The CDR3 length is 13 residues. Between the trimmed V and J ends, which lost 5 bases and 0 bases, there was a span of 6 bases. Looked up from germline, CDR1 is SGHTA and CDR2 is FQGTGA. The full variable domain, its missing parts supplied by reference TRBV7-3 and TRBJ2-3, is GAGVSQTPSNKVTEKGKYVELRCDPISGHTALYWYRQSLGQGPEFLIYFQGTGAADDSGLPNDRFFAVRPEGSVSTLKIQRTERGDSAVYLCASSPGSTDTQYFGPGTRLTVL.